The rows below give T cell receptor beta chains drawn from one sample of a study of blood T cell repertoires in COVID-19. Using immunoSEQ multiplex PCR, the repertoire was profiled, and TCRdb retains in-frame clones only, with some absent. The data contain about 200,000 clones, around four fifths of them singletons. The specimen was peripheral blood. The receptors were sampled from a man in his fifties or sixties with COVID-19, enrolled during active disease. Both conserved end residues are part of each CDR3. The order of the fields is J gene, V gene, D gene, clone size, CDR3 DNA, CDR3 protein. D genes are given only for firm matches. The size field is filled for only some rows; it gives once, few, many or a size class.

TRBJ1-4,TRBV28,TRBD1,-,TGTGCCAGCAGCACGCAGGGGGCGCGGGGTGAAAAACTGTTTTTT,CASSTQGARGEKLFF
TRBJ1-1,TRBV12-3/TRBV12-4,-,-,TGTGCCAGCAGTTTACCGCCGGGAGCTGAAGCTTTCTTT,CASSLPPGAEAFF
TRBJ1-1,TRBV6-1,TRBD1,-,TGTGCCAGCAGTTCAGGACAGGGGGCAAGAGATGAAGCTTTCTTT,CASSSGQGARDEAFF
TRBJ1-4,TRBV5-1,-,-,TGCGCCAGCAGCCCAGGGTCTCCAGCAACTAATGAAAAACTGTTTTTT,CASSPGSPATNEKLFF
TRBJ1-3,TRBV12-3/TRBV12-4,-,-,TGTGCCAGCATGGAGAGGGCTGGAAACACCATATATTTT,CASMERAGNTIYF
TRBJ2-2,TRBV7-6,TRBD1,-,TGTGCCAGCAGCAAGGTACAGGGGCCCACGAACACCGGGGAGCTGTTTTTT,CASSKVQGPTNTGELFF
TRBJ1-2,TRBV28,TRBD1,-,TGTGCCAGCAGAGTTCCAGGGGGACATGGCTACACCTTC,CASRVPGGHGYTF
TRBJ1-5,TRBV20-1,-,-,TGCAGTGCTAGTCAGTCGACAGACAATCAGCCCCAGCATTTT,CSASQSTDNQPQHF
TRBJ1-4,TRBV6-5,-,-,TGTGCCAGCAGGCTGACAGCTAATAATGAAAAACTGTTTTTT,CASRLTANNEKLFF
TRBJ2-7,TRBV15,-,-,TGTGCCACCAGCAGAGGAGGAGCGCCGATCTCCTACGAGCAGTACTTC,CATSRGGAPISYEQYF
TRBJ1-2,TRBV12-3/TRBV12-4,TRBD1,-,TGTGCCAGCAGGAGACAGGGAGGCTACACCTTC,CASRRQGGYTF
TRBJ1-5,TRBV4-3,-,-,TGCGCCAGCAGCCAAGAGCCGTTAGCAGGGGATCAGCCCCAGCATTTT,CASSQEPLAGDQPQHF
TRBJ2-3,TRBV27,TRBD2,-,TGTGCCAGCAGTTTTCTCCGTAGCGGGAGGAGGTCAGATACGCAGTATTTT,CASSFLRSGRRSDTQYF
TRBJ1-1,TRBV6-5,-,few,TGTGCCAGCAGAGCTAGCGGGGGCAGGAACACTGAAGCTTTCTTT,CASRASGGRNTEAFF
TRBJ2-2,TRBV27,TRBD2,-,TGTGCCAGCAGTTTCGCTAGCGGGAGCGGCGGGGAGCTGTTTTTT,CASSFASGSGGELFF
TRBJ1-4,TRBV10-3,TRBD1,-,TGTGCCATCAGTGAGTCAGGGACAGGTGTCGAAAAACTGTTTTTT,CAISESGTGVEKLFF
TRBJ1-2,TRBV7-2,TRBD1,-,TGTGCCAGCAGCTTAGCCCCGGGACAGGGTAGTGGCTACACCTTC,CASSLAPGQGSGYTF
TRBJ1-3,TRBV7-9,-,-,TGTGCCAGCAGGGAGGACTCCTCTGGAAACACCATATATTTT,CASREDSSGNTIYF
TRBJ1-5,TRBV24-1,-,-,TGTGCCACCAAAGGAAGGGAGGCTCAGCCCCAGCATTTT,CATKGREAQPQHF
TRBJ2-7,TRBV5-5,-,-,TGTGCCAGCACCTTCCGGGACACTTCCTACGAGCAGTACTTC,CASTFRDTSYEQYF
TRBJ1-2,TRBV19,-,-,TGTGCCAGTAGCCCTGACAGCCTCATGGGCTATGGCTACACCTTC,CASSPDSLMGYGYTF
TRBJ1-1,TRBV27,TRBD1,-,TGTGCCAGCAGTCTCAAAACGGACAGGGTGCGGGCTTTCTTT,CASSLKTDRVRAFF
TRBJ1-2,TRBV7-8,-,-,TGTGCCAGCAGCTTAGGGCAGAACTATGGCTACACCTTC,CASSLGQNYGYTF
TRBJ1-2,TRBV4-1,TRBD1,-,TGCGCCAGCAGCCAAGAGGTTAGGGACAGGGGGCTGGGCTACACCTTC,CASSQEVRDRGLGYTF